This TCR beta chain was profiled in a study of T cells in Graves' hyperthyroidism and ophthalmopathy. Using 10 ml of fresh peripheral blood, PBMCs were prepared. TCR beta CDR3 sequences were amplified from RNA transcripts. The TCR CDR3 was amplified in a first-round RT-PCR using the HTBI primer set. TCRdb ran MiXCR on the multiplex PCR reads and lists one entry per CDR3 protein. The sample carries about 300,000 distinct CDR3 sequences, 15% to 20% recorded once. Trimming left V 3 bases short and J 4 bases short, with 14 bases between. The germline CDR1 and CDR2 sequences are SGDLS and YYNGEE. The CDR3 sequence is 15 residues long. Note on this clonotype: The antigen remains unidentified.

Whole-study findings and limits: Classification by a 13 V-J model distinguished ophthalmopathy from stable hyperthyroidism. Peripheral blood also featured most of the thyroid clonotypes expanded above 0.001.

The chain has TRBV9 and TRBJ2-1, with a weak D call TRBD2 (5 bases). The specimen sequenced was blood. The TCR was taken from a man aged 45 to 65 with Graves' ophthalmopathy. The CDR3 loop reads CASSASHAGYNEQFF. In DNA form, the CDR3 reads TGTGCCAGCAGCGCCAGCCACGCGGGTTACAATGAGCAGTTCTTC. The full variable domain, completed using reference TRBV9 and TRBJ2-1, is DSGVTQTPKHLITATGQRVTLRCSPRSGDLSVYWYQQSLDQGLQFLIQYYNGEERAKGNILERFSAQQFPDLHSELNLSSLELGDSALYFCASSASHAGYNEQFFGPGTRLTVL.